Listed below are T cell receptor beta chains from one sample, sequenced in a study of blood T cell repertoires in COVID-19. Measured with immunoSEQ multiplex PCR; TCRdb has only the in-frame clones, and not every one. Here the sample spans about 110,000 clones, approximately 79% being singletons. The sample comprised peripheral blood. Receptors originate from a woman of 80 years or more with active or convalescent COVID-19. Both conserved end residues are part of each CDR3. The order of the fields is J gene, D gene, clone size, V gene, CDR3 DNA, CDR3 protein. The D gene is left open where the match is weak. Clone size appears in some rows only: once, few, many, or a class for an expanded clone.

>TRBJ2-7|.|.|TRBV6-2/TRBV6-3
TGTGCCAGCAGTTACTCGTCGGGACTGCAGTACTTC
CASSYSSGLQYF
>TRBJ1-1|.|.|TRBV11-2
TGTGCCAGCAGCTTCTCACGGGGCACTGAAGCTTTCTTT
CASSFSRGTEAFF
>TRBJ2-5|.|.|TRBV3-1/TRBV3-2
TGTGCCAGCAGCCAACGGCTAGCTCATTGGAGGGAGACCCAGTACTTC
CASSQRLAHWRETQYF
>TRBJ1-2|TRBD1|.|TRBV2
TGTGCCAGCAGTGAGGGGACAGGATATAACTATGGCTACACCTTC
CASSEGTGYNYGYTF
>TRBJ1-5|.|.|TRBV9
TGTGCCAGCAGTCTAACCTATAATCAGGAACCCCAGCATTTT
CASSLTYNQEPQHF
>TRBJ1-2|.|.|TRBV7-9
TGTGCCAGCAGTAGGGGTCCCGGGACAATTAACTATGGCTACACCTTC
CASSRGPGTINYGYTF
>TRBJ2-7|TRBD1|.|TRBV18
TGTGCCAGCTCACCATGGGACAGGTCCTACGAGCAGTACTTC
CASSPWDRSYEQYF
>TRBJ2-7|TRBD1|.|TRBV25-1
TGTGCCAGCAGTGACTCACAGGGGATAACCTACGAGCAGTACTTC
CASSDSQGITYEQYF
>TRBJ1-4|.|once|TRBV5-1
TGCGCCAGCAGTAACGGGGGGCGCGGTAATGAAAAACTGTTTTTT
CASSNGGRGNEKLFF
>TRBJ2-7|TRBD2|.|TRBV7-2
TGTGCCAGCAGCCCCCCGCGCGGGAGTACTCCCTACGAGCAGTACTTC
CASSPPRGSTPYEQYF
>TRBJ2-1|.|.|TRBV19
TGTGCCAGTAGGGGCCCCTACAATGAGCAGTTCTTC
CASRGPYNEQFF
>TRBJ1-2|.|few|TRBV20-1
TGCAGTGCCTCGTCGGGCTATGGCTACACCTTC
CSASSGYGYTF
>TRBJ2-1|.|once|TRBV11-3
TGTGCCAGCAGCTCCCGGGCCCATGGGGGGTACAATGAGCAGTTCTTC
CASSSRAHGGYNEQFF
>TRBJ1-4|.|.|TRBV2
TGTGCCAGCATTGGGGTCAGGGCCCAGAATGAAAAACTGTTTTTT
CASIGVRAQNEKLFF
>TRBJ2-1|TRBD2|.|TRBV28
TGTGCCAGCAGCCAGACTAGCGGCAGAGTCTACAATGAGCAGTTCTTC
CASSQTSGRVYNEQFF
>TRBJ1-4|TRBD1|.|TRBV7-2
TGTGCCAGCAGCTTAGCGATTACAGGGGGAGTTGAAAAACTGTTTTTT
CASSLAITGGVEKLFF
>TRBJ1-2|.|.|TRBV4-3
TGCGCCAGCAGCCAAGAAACCAGGGGTTTGAATGGCTACACCTTC
CASSQETRGLNGYTF
>TRBJ1-4|.|.|TRBV21-1
TGTGCCAGCAGCAAAGCCGGGAGAGGGGGCATGATAAAAGAAAAACTGTTTTTT
CASSKAGRGGMIKEKLFF
>TRBJ2-2|TRBD2|.|TRBV24-1
TGTGCCACCGGCCTAGCGGGAACCGGGGAGCTGTTTTTT
CATGLAGTGELFF
>TRBJ2-5|TRBD1|.|TRBV5-1
TGCGCCAGCAGCAGACAGGGGGAAGGAGAGACCCAGTACTTC
CASSRQGEGETQYF
>TRBJ2-1|TRBD2|.|TRBV9
TGTGCCAGCAGCGTAGATAGCGGGAACCCGCCCCCAGGTGGGAATGAGCAGTTCTTC
CASSVDSGNPPPGGNEQFF
>TRBJ1-5|.|.|TRBV25-1
TGTGCCAGCAGTGATTCCCACAGGGATAACAATCAGCCCCAGCATTTT
CASSDSHRDNNQPQHF
>TRBJ1-3|.|.|TRBV6-5
TGTGCCAGCAGTTTGACAGTCGCTGGAAACACCATATATTTT
CASSLTVAGNTIYF
>TRBJ2-1|.|.|TRBV9
TGTGCCAGCAGCGGTAGGCGGCGGGACCACAATGAGCAGTTCTTC
CASSGRRRDHNEQFF
>TRBJ1-2|TRBD1|few|TRBV18
TGTGCCAGCTCACCCGGACAGGGGGTCTATGGCTACACCTTC
CASSPGQGVYGYTF
>TRBJ2-7|TRBD1|.|TRBV5-1
TGCGCCAGCAGCTTGGCGGGACAGGTACCAAGGAGGGACTACGAGCAGTACTTC
CASSLAGQVPRRDYEQYF
>TRBJ1-2|TRBD1|.|TRBV19
TGTGCCAGTAGTATGGAGAGAGGGGGCGATGGCTACACCTTC
CASSMERGGDGYTF
>TRBJ2-3|.|.|TRBV12-3/TRBV12-4
TGTGCCGTTACGAGGATGGGTACAGATACGCAGTATTTT
CAVTRMGTDTQYF
>TRBJ2-3|.|.|TRBV7-8
TGTGCCAGCAGCTCCCGTCCAGGACTTTTTAGCACAGATACGCAGTATTTT
CASSSRPGLFSTDTQYF
>TRBJ1-2|.|.|TRBV10-3
TGTGCCGGCCGCGAGGCGAACTATGGCTACACCTTC
CAGREANYGYTF
>TRBJ2-2|.|.|TRBV29-1
TGCAGCGTCAGAACAGGGTTGGACACCGGGGAGCTGTTTTTT
CSVRTGLDTGELFF
>TRBJ2-4|.|.|TRBV28
TGTGCCAGCGGGCGGGACATTCAGTACTTC
CASGRDIQYF
>TRBJ1-1|TRBD1|.|TRBV28
TGTGCCAGCAGCACCGGGACAGTGAACACTGAAGCTTTCTTT
CASSTGTVNTEAFF
>TRBJ2-7|.|once|TRBV21-1
TGTGCCAGCTTGAGCGGGGGGAGCTCCTACGAGCAGTACTTC
CASLSGGSSYEQYF
>TRBJ2-3|.|.|TRBV3-1/TRBV3-2
TGTGCCAGCAGCCAAGTTCCTGCTACCTCCACAGATACGCAGTATTTT
CASSQVPATSTDTQYF
>TRBJ2-2|TRBD1|.|TRBV4-1
TGCGCCAGCAGTCCCGGACAGGGCCGAACCGGGGAGCTGTTTTTT
CASSPGQGRTGELFF
>TRBJ1-6|TRBD1|.|TRBV30
TGTGCCTGGAGGCTCCTTCCTGGACAGGGAATTTCACCCCTCCACTTT
CAWRLLPGQGISPLHF
>TRBJ1-5|.|few|TRBV16
TGTGCCAGCAGCCAATGGGGGGGAAGCAATCAGCCCCAGCATTTT
CASSQWGGSNQPQHF
>TRBJ1-1|TRBD1|.|TRBV5-6
TGTGCCAGCAGCTCCCCTCAGGGGGGAGACACTGAAGCTTTCTTT
CASSSPQGGDTEAFF
>TRBJ1-2|.|.|TRBV7-9
TGTGCCAGCAGCTTAGGGCGGTCCGTTGATGGCTACACCTTC
CASSLGRSVDGYTF
>TRBJ2-2|.|once|TRBV28
TGTGCCAGCAGCATGGGGCTCACCGGGGAGCTGTTTTTT
CASSMGLTGELFF
>TRBJ2-1|.|.|TRBV9
TGTGCCAGCAGCGTAGTGGTAGAAGCGCATGAGCAGTTCTTC
CASSVVVEAHEQFF
>TRBJ2-1|TRBD2|.|TRBV10-1
TGCGCCAGCAGTGCCCTAGCGGTAGACTCCTACAATGAGCAGTTCTTC
CASSALAVDSYNEQFF
>TRBJ2-1|TRBD2|.|TRBV5-1
TGCGCCAGCAGATACCTAATGGCGGGAGATGAGCAGTTCTTC
CASRYLMAGDEQFF
>TRBJ2-1|TRBD2|.|TRBV5-4
TGTGCCAGCAGCTTGCCCGGGAGGGCCTCGGATGAGCAGTTCTTC
CASSLPGRASDEQFF
>TRBJ2-5|TRBD1|few|TRBV10-2
TGCGCCAGCAGAGGGACTCGGACAGGGGGCGGGGAGACCCAGTACTTC
CASRGTRTGGGETQYF
>TRBJ1-2|TRBD1|once|TRBV28
TGTGCCAGCAGTTACTGGACAGGGGGGAACTATGGCTACACCTTC
CASSYWTGGNYGYTF
>TRBJ2-1|.|many|TRBV4-1
TGCGCCAGCAGCCAAGGTTTGAGGTTCTCCTACAATGAGCAGTTCTTC
CASSQGLRFSYNEQFF
>TRBJ2-5|TRBD1|.|TRBV5-1
TGCGCCAGCAGCTCCTCACAGGGGTACCAAGAGACCCAGTACTTC
CASSSSQGYQETQYF